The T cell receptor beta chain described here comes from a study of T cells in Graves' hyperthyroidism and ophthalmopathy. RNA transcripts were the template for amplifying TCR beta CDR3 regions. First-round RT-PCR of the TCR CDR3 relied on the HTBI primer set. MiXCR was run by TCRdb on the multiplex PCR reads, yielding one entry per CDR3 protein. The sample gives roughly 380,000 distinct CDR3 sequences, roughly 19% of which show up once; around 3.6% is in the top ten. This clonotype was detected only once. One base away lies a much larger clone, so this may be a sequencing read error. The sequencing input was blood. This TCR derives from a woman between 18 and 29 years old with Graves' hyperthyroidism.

CDR3 DNA sequence: TGTGCCATCGATCAGGACAGGGGATTCGAGCAGTACTTC. Residues: CAIDQDRGFEQYF. V usage is TRBV10-3 and J usage is TRBJ2-7; TRBD1 matches at 9 bases. Germline V CDR1 and CDR2: ENHRY, SYGVKD. J gave up 6 bases and V 8 bases, and 8 bases lay outside the gene matches. The CDR3 runs to 13 residues.